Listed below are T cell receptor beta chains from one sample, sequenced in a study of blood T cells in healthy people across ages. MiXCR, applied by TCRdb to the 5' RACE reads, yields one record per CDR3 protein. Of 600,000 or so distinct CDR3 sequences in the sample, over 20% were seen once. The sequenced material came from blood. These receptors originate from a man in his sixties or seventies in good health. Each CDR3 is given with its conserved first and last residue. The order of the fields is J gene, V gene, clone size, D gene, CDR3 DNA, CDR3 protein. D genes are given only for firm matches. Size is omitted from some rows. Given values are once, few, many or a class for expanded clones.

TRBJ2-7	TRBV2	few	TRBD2	TGTGCCAGCACCGGAAGCGGGAGGGCCTACGAGCAGTACTTC	CASTGSGRAYEQYF
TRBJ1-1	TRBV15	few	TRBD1	TGTGCCACCAGCACATCCGGGACAGGGGCTAAAGGGGCTTTCTTT	CATSTSGTGAKGAFF
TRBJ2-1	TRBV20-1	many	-	TGCAGTCCCTTCCAAATGGGGTCCAATGAGCAGTTCTTC	CSPFQMGSNEQFF
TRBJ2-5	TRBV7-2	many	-	TGTGCCAGCAGCTTATACGGCCAAGAGACCCAGTACTTC	CASSLYGQETQYF
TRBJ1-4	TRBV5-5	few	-	TGTGCGAGCAGCATAGTGATAGCAACTAATGAAAAACTGTTTTTT	CASSIVIATNEKLFF
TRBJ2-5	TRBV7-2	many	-	TGTGCCAGCAGCTTCCAGCGTGGGCCCCAAGAGACCCAGTACTTC	CASSFQRGPQETQYF
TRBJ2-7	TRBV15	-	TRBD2	TGTGCCACCAGCAGAGATAAGACTAGCGGGAGGGCCGAGCAGTACTTC	CATSRDKTSGRAEQYF
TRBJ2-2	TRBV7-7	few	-	TGTGCCAGCAGCTACACAGGGAACACCGGGGAGCTGTTTTTT	CASSYTGNTGELFF
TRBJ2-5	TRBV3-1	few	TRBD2	TGTGCCAGCAGCCAAGAGGGCGTGGGAGGGTTCGTAGGATACTTC	CASSQEGVGGFVGYF
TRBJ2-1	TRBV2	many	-	TGTGCCAGCACGGGCAGGTTGATCTACAATGAGCAGTTCTTC	CASTGRLIYNEQFF
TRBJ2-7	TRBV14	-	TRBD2	TGTGCCAGCAGCACTAGCGGGAGAGGATACGAGCAGTACTTC	CASSTSGRGYEQYF
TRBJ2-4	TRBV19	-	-	TGTGCCAGTAGCCCTTTTGCTGGGGACATTCAGTACTTC	CASSPFAGDIQYF
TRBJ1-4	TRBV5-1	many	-	TGCGCCAGCAGCTTGGGGGGATCAACTAATGAAAAACTGTTTTTT	CASSLGGSTNEKLFF
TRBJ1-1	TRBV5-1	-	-	TGCGCCAGCAGGCACAGCGGGAACACTGAAGCTTTCTTT	CASRHSGNTEAFF